This TCR beta chain was identified in a study of patients and donors after allogeneic stem cell transplantation. The CDR3 contains 16 residues. The V gene lost 1 base and the J gene lost 3 bases, with 14 bases spanning the gap. From the RT-PCR reads, TCRdb called clonotypes with MiXCR, one entry per CDR3 protein. The sample lists roughly 230,000 distinct CDR3 sequences, 14% occurring once. The rearrangement links TRBV12-3 or TRBV12-4 to TRBJ2-3, with D perhaps matching TRBD2 (6 bases). This receptor was obtained from a human donor who was either an allogeneic HSCT recipient or a stem cell or donor lymphocyte infusion donor (not recorded which). It is not recorded whose cells these are; they may come from a transplant donor. Sequences were obtained from blood, either unsorted or a sorted T cell fraction (not recorded which). The CDR3 bases are TGTGCCAGCAGTTTAGGAGGAGGGGAGAGAACAGATACGCAGTATTTT. Its translation: CASSLGGGERTDTQYF.